Below, 30 T cell receptor beta chains from the same sample are listed, as sequenced in a study of blood T cell repertoires in COVID-19. Clones were read by immunoSEQ multiplex PCR, and TCRdb kept only the in-frame ones, dropping some. Of under 300,000 clones listed, roughly nine tenths are singletons. The sample taken for sequencing was PBMCs or T cells enriched from blood (not recorded which). The receptor set was obtained from a human donor in a cohort exposed to, infected with or recovered from COVID-19 (not recorded which). The donor label of this sample is uncertain.

The V gene is TRBV2, the J gene TRBJ2-1; 7 nucleotides align to TRBD2. This CDR3 contains 13 residues. The ends lost 6 bases at V and 10 bases at J; junction bases unmatched: 9. CDR1 and CDR2 (germline): SNHLY, FYNNEI. The CDR3 DNA reads as TGTGCCAGCAGCTGGGGGGGGTTAGACGAGCAGTTCTTC. It specifies CASSWGGLDEQFF.

In nucleotides, the CDR3 is TGTGCCAGCAGCCAAAGGGGGCAGGGTGAAGCTTTCTTT. Protein sequence: CASSQRGQGEAFF. The genes are TRBV3-1 (or the pseudogene TRBV3-2) and TRBJ1-1, with 7 positions matching TRBD1. The V segment lost 2 bases and the J segment 7 bases; nucleotides outside the gene matches: 4. The germline V gene has CDR1 LGHDT and CDR2 YNNKEL (reference sequence). The CDR3 covers 13 residues.

The J gene is TRBJ2-2, the V gene TRBV6-5, with D unclear. The CDR3 is 12 amino acids. CDR1 is MNHEY and CDR2 is SVGAGI in the germline V gene. Trimming cost V 7 bases and J 7 bases, with 10 bases left between them. The CDR3 protein is CASNGRYGELFF. CDR3 DNA: TGTGCCAGCAATGGGCGTTACGGGGAGCTGTTTTTT.

The CDR3 nucleotides are TGTGCCAGCTCACCGCCGGGACAGAGCCGTAACACCATATATTTT. Protein sequence: CASSPPGQSRNTIYF. This chain uses TRBV18 with TRBJ1-3; 7 bases agree with TRBD1. The V segment lost 3 bases and the J segment 7 bases; nucleotides outside the gene matches: 9. Looked up from germline, CDR1 is KGHSH and CDR2 is LQKENI. This CDR3 is 15 amino acids long.

DNA for the CDR3: TGTGCCAGCAGCTTTGTCACCCGGACAGGGAACACTGAAGCTTTCTTT. Amino acids: CASSFVTRTGNTEAFF. The chain uses TRBV7-2 and TRBJ1-1; 7 bases match TRBD1. The length of the CDR3 is 16 residues. CDR1 and CDR2 (germline): SGHTA, FQGNSA. Losses at the gene ends were 3 bases for V and 1 base for J; bases not matched to a gene: 8.

The chain combines TRBV5-6 with TRBJ2-2; 7 nucleotides agree with TRBD1. The ends lost 2 bases at V and 6 bases at J; junction bases unmatched: 4. Germline CDR1 is SGHDT and CDR2 is YYEEEE. The CDR3 is 14 amino acids. As DNA, the CDR3 is TGTGCCAGCAGCTTAGGGCAGGGGGCCGGGGAGCTGTTTTTT. As protein: CASSLGQGAGELFF.

V usage is TRBV5-6 and J usage is TRBJ1-1, with 8 bases that match TRBD1. The J segment lost 8 bases and the V segment lost 1 base, leaving 4 bases of the junction unmatched. CDR1 and CDR2 from the germline V gene are SGHDT and YYEEEE. This CDR3 spans 13 amino acids. DNA of the CDR3: TGTGCCAGCAGCTTGACAGGGGGTCGAGAAGCTTTCTTT. Translated: CASSLTGGREAFF.

The chain couples TRBV11-2 to TRBJ2-5; possibly TRBD2 for D (5 bases). This CDR3 has 16 residues. In germline, CDR1 is SGHAT, CDR2 FQNNGV. Trimming shortened V by 5 bases and J by 5 bases, and 21 bases separated the two germline ends. The chain's CDR3 is CASSHSGLAVRETQYF. In DNA form, the CDR3 reads TGTGCCAGCAGCCATTCCGGGCTAGCCGTTCGTGAGACCCAGTACTTC.

This clone showed up just once. This chain links TRBV4-2 with TRBJ2-5; no definite D call. CDR1 is LGHNA, CDR2 YNFKEQ, per germline. The CDR3 runs 14 residues. V lost 1 base to trimming and J lost 5 bases, with 11 bases between them. The CDR3: CASSQGALRETQYF. CDR3 nucleotides: TGTGCCAGCAGCCAAGGAGCCTTACGGGAGACCCAGTACTTC.

The chain combines TRBV14 with TRBJ2-7; TRBD1 matches 8 bases. Germline-derived CDR1 and CDR2 are SGHDN and FVKESK. Trimming removed 2 bases from V and 4 bases from J; junction bases left unmatched: 7. CDR3 length: 15 amino acids. In nucleotides, the CDR3 is TGTGCCAGCAGCCAAATTCAGGGGGCCTTGTACGAGCAGTACTTC. Residues: CASSQIQGALYEQYF.

The V gene is TRBV29-1, the J gene TRBJ1-1, with a tentative D call TRBD1 (5 bases). V lost 7 bases and J 7 bases, leaving 22 bases between the germline ends. The CDR3 is made up of 14 amino acids. From germline, CDR1 is SQVTM and CDR2 ANQGSEA. The CDR3 coding sequence is TGCAGCGCCGAAGGGGCAGGGAAGGTTGGTGAAGCTTTCTTT. The encoded protein is CSAEGAGKVGEAFF.

This sequence joins TRBV9 and TRBJ1-4, with D unclear. The CDR3 consists of 17 residues. V was shortened by 2 bases and J by 8 bases, with 22 bases between the two germline ends. The germline gives CDR1 SGDLS, CDR2 YYNGEE. The CDR3 nucleotides read TGTGCCAGCAGCGTCCGCCGGATCCAACGGGTCGGGGAAAAACTGTTTTTT. It yields the protein CASSVRRIQRVGEKLFF. Complete variable domain (other parts from reference TRBV9 and TRBJ1-4): DSGVTQTPKHLITATGQRVTLRCSPRSGDLSVYWYQQSLDQGLQFLIQYYNGEERAKGNILERFSAQQFPDLHSELNLSSLELGDSALYFCASSVRRIQRVGEKLFFGSGTQLSVL.

This clone was counted only a few times. The J gene is TRBJ2-7, the V gene TRBV10-3; D is undetermined. The length of the CDR3 is 11 residues. V lost 6 bases and J 11 bases, leaving 14 bases between the germline ends. CDR1 and CDR2 (germline): ENHRY, SYGVKD. The CDR3 sequence is CAIRTGGAKYF. The CDR3 DNA is TGTGCCATCAGGACGGGTGGAGCGAAGTACTTC.

The V call is TRBV5-1, the J call TRBJ2-3; D is possibly TRBD1 (5 bases). Germline V gene data show CDR1 as SGHRS and CDR2 as YFSETQ. The V end lost 1 base, the J end lost 7 bases, and 19 bases lay between the germline ends. The CDR3 is 16 residues long. The CDR3 bases are TGCGCCAGCAGCTTGAATGCACAGGATTCCGTGAATACGCAGTATTTT. It codes for CASSLNAQDSVNTQYF.

This clone was counted once. The chain has TRBV7-9 and TRBJ2-2, with TRBD2 matching 13 bases. Per germline, CDR1 SEHNR and CDR2 FQNEAQ (reference sequence). The CDR3 has 18 residues. V trimming: 3 bases; J trimming: 4 bases; junction bases outside the gene matches: 8. The CDR3 is CASSLGTSGGASTGELFF. Here the CDR3 DNA reads TGTGCCAGCAGCTTGGGAACTAGCGGGGGGGCCAGCACCGGGGAGCTGTTTTTT.

The chain has TRBV7-2 and TRBJ2-2; tentative D call: TRBD1 (7 bases). This CDR3 contains 13 residues. From germline, CDR1 is SGHTA and CDR2 FQGNSA. The ends were cut back, 8 bases at V and 4 bases at J, with 11 bases in the middle. The CDR3 nucleotides read TGTGCCAGCTCAGGGGGACTCACCGGGGAGCTGTTTTTT. This codes for CASSGGLTGELFF.

The chain employs TRBV3-1 (or the pseudogene TRBV3-2) and TRBJ2-4, with D possibly matching TRBD1 (6 bases). Germline assignment: CDR1 LGHDT and CDR2 YNNKEL (reference sequence). CDR3 length: 14 amino acids. V gave up 4 bases and J gave up 1 base, with 8 bases separating them. Here the CDR3 DNA reads TGTGCCAGCAGCCCCCAGGGGGCCAAAAACATTCAGTACTTC. Translation gives CASSPQGAKNIQYF.

This chain joins TRBV7-9 and TRBJ1-1; D is ambiguous. The CDR3 is 13 amino acids. The germline V gene encodes CDR1 SEHNR and CDR2 FQNEAQ (reference sequence). The germline V and J ends were trimmed by 3 bases and 1 base, with 6 bases remaining between them. CDR3 residues: CASSFEGNTEAFF. The CDR3 DNA reads as TGTGCCAGCAGCTTCGAGGGGAACACTGAAGCTTTCTTT. The full variable domain, completed using reference TRBV7-9 and TRBJ1-1, is DTGVSQNPRHKITKRGQNVTFRCDPISEHNRLYWYRQTLGQGPEFLTYFQNEAQLEKSRLLSDRFSAERPKGSFSTLEIQRTEQGDSAMYLCASSFEGNTEAFFGQGTRLTVV.

The V call is TRBV5-6, the J call TRBJ1-5; TRBD1 matches 7 bases. The V gene's germline CDR1 is SGHDT and CDR2 YYEEEE. After removal of 2 bases from V and 0 bases from J, the junction contained 8 bases not matched to a gene. The CDR3 runs 17 residues. The CDR3, as DNA: TGTGCCAGCAGCTTTTCAGGACAGGCGTATAGCAATCAGCCCCAGCATTTT. It specifies CASSFSGQAYSNQPQHF.

With respect to this clone: Different DNA sequences within this sample yield the same CDR3. The CDR3 region is CASSVEDRGGSPLHF. The CDR3, as DNA: TGTGCCAGCAGCGTAGAGGACAGGGGGGGTTCACCCCTCCACTTT. This chain links TRBV9 with TRBJ1-6; 10 bases map to TRBD1. V was pared by 0 bases and J by 9 bases, with 3 bases of the junction left unmatched. In germline, CDR1 is SGDLS, CDR2 YYNGEE. The CDR3 is 15 amino acids.

The genes are TRBV13 and TRBJ1-6, with D perhaps TRBD1 (5 bases). The germline gives CDR1 PRHDT, CDR2 FYEKMQ (reference sequence). V was trimmed by 4 bases and J by 7 bases, leaving 17 bases between them. The CDR3 length is 16 residues. The CDR3 DNA sequence: TGTGCCAGCAGCTCCATCCAGGGTTTCAAGAATTCACCCCTCCACTTT. Its protein product is CASSSIQGFKNSPLHF.

V and J are TRBV4-1 and TRBJ1-2; possibly TRBD1 for D (5 bases). The V end lost 1 base, the J end lost 4 bases, and 10 bases lay between the germline ends. The CDR3 contains 14 residues. The V gene's germline CDR1 is MGHRA and CDR2 YSYEKL. CDR3 DNA sequence: TGCGCCAGCAGCCAAGGAACAGGCACCTATGGCTACACCTTC. It is translated as CASSQGTGTYGYTF.

V usage is TRBV2 and J usage is TRBJ1-1, with D possibly matching TRBD1 (6 bases). The CDR3 contains 13 residues. Germline assignment: CDR1 SNHLY and CDR2 FYNNEI. The DNA of the CDR3 is TGTGCAAACCGGGGGGGCGCCTACACTGAAGCTTTCTTT. As protein: CANRGGAYTEAFF.

This sequence joins TRBV18 and TRBJ1-5, with unresolved D. The germline V gene encodes CDR1 KGHSH and CDR2 LQKENI. The CDR3 loop spans 13 amino acids. V was clipped by 3 bases and J by 5 bases, with 8 bases between them. The CDR3 region is CASSPSQDQPQHF. The CDR3 DNA is TGTGCCAGCTCACCCAGCCAGGATCAGCCCCAGCATTTT.

This clone turned up a few times. V is TRBV19 and J is TRBJ1-5, with 9 nucleotides matching TRBD1. The CDR3 totals 13 residues. The germline CDR1 and CDR2 sequences are LNHDA and SQIVND (reference sequence). Trimming cost V 8 bases and J 3 bases; bases outside gene matches: 2. CDR3 residues: CASGTGPNQPQHF. DNA of the CDR3: TGTGCCAGTGGGACAGGGCCCAATCAGCCCCAGCATTTT.

The chain combines TRBV15 with TRBJ1-3; TRBD1 matches 8 bases. This CDR3 has 19 residues. Germline CDR1 reads LNHNV; CDR2 reads YYDKDF (reference sequence). The V gene end was trimmed by 1 base and the J gene end by 0 bases; junction bases not matched to a gene: 11. Here the CDR3 reads CATSRVNSRDRTSGNTIYF. Here the CDR3 DNA reads TGTGCCACCAGCAGAGTGAACAGTCGGGACAGGACCTCTGGAAACACCATATATTTT.

This chain connects TRBV5-1 to TRBJ2-3; 10 bases are shared with TRBD2. The junction had 7 bases not matched to a gene; V was cut back by 0 bases and J by 0 bases. Germline CDR1 is SGHRS and CDR2 is YFSETQ. CDR3 length: 18 amino acids. Here the CDR3 reads CASSLALAGDPSTDTQYF. The CDR3 DNA reads as TGCGCCAGCAGCTTGGCCCTAGCGGGGGACCCTAGCACAGATACGCAGTATTTT.

The genes are TRBV10-3 and TRBJ1-3, with D unresolved. Germline V gene sequence: CDR1 ENHRY, CDR2 SYGVKD. The germline V and J ends were trimmed by 0 bases and 3 bases, with 3 bases remaining between them. CDR3 length: 13 residues. The CDR3 is CAISESLGNTIYF. For the CDR3, the DNA is TGTGCCATCAGTGAGTCTCTTGGAAACACCATATATTTT.

The rearrangement links TRBV6-5 to TRBJ2-1, with TRBD1 as a possible D gene (6 bases). The ends were cut back, 5 bases at V and 0 bases at J, with 11 bases in the middle. CDR1 and CDR2 from the germline V gene are MNHEY and SVGAGI. The CDR3 consists of 15 residues. CDR3 nucleotides: TGTGCCAGCAGTCGACAGGAGAGCTCCTACAATGAGCAGTTCTTC. Protein: CASSRQESSYNEQFF.

The chain recombines TRBV30 with TRBJ2-1; 7 bases align to TRBD1. Germline V gives CDR1 GTSNPN, CDR2 SVGIG (reference sequence). The CDR3 extends over 13 amino acids. Trimming removed 7 bases from V and 4 bases from J; junction bases left unmatched: 7. DNA of the CDR3: TGTGCCTTAGACAGGGAACTATACAATGAGCAGTTCTTC. This codes for CALDRELYNEQFF.